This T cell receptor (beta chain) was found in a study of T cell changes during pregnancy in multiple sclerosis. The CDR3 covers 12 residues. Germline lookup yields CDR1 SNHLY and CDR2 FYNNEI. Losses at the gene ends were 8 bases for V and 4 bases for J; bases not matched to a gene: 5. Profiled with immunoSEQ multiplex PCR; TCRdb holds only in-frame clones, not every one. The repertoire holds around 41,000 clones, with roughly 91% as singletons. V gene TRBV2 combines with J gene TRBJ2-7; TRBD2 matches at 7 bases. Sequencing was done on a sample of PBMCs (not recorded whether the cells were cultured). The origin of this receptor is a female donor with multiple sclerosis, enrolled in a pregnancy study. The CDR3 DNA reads TGTGCCAGCGGGACTATTCGATACGAGCAGTACTTC. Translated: CASGTIRYEQYF.